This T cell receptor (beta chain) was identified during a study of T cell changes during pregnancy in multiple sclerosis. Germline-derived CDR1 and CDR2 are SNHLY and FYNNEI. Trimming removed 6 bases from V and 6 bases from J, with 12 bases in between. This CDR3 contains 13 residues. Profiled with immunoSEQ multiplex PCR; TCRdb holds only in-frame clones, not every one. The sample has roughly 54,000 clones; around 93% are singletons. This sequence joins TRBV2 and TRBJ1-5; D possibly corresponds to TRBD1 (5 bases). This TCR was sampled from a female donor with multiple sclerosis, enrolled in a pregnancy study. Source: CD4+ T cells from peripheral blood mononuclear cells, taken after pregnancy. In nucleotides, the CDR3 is TGTGCCAGCAGCAGGGCCAGGGCTCAGCCCCAGCATTTT. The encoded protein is CASSRARAQPQHF.